The sample holds one count of the clone carrying this TCR beta chain. What it binds is not known. Sequenced by immunoSEQ multiplex PCR; TCRdb stores in-frame clones only, minus some. The sample lists around 100,000 clones; about 88% were seen once. The CDR3 is made up of 15 amino acids. Deletions cut 5 bases from V and 9 bases from J, with 17 bases between. Per the germline V gene, CDR1 is LNHNV and CDR2 is YYDKDF (reference sequence). The data stem from a study of graft-versus-host responses after intestinal transplantation. Notes on the study in general: Detection of GvH clones occurred in recipient marrow, and some had their first appearance in ileum or blood.

The chain is built from TRBV15 and TRBJ1-6, with D unresolved. This sequence originates from a human donor who was the organ donor for an intestinal transplant. The material sequenced was unstimulated CD4+ T cells sorted from spleen or lymph node cells, taken before transplant. CDR3 in amino acids: CATSSTPGPSSPLHF. CDR3 DNA: TGTGCCACCAGCTCCACACCGGGCCCATCTTCACCCCTCCACTTT.